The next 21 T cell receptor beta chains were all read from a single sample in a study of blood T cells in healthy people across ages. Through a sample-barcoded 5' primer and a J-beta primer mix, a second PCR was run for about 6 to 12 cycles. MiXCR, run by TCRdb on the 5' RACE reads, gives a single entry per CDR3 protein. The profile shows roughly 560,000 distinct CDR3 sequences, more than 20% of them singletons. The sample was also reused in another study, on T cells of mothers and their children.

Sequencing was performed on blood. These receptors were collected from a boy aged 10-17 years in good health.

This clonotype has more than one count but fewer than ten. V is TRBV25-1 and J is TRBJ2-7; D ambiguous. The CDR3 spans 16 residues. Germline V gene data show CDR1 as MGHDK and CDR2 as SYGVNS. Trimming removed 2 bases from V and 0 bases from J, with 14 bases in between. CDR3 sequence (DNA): TGTGCCAGCAGTGAACGTTTGCCAGGTCGCTCCTACGAGCAGTACTTC. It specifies CASSERLPGRSYEQYF.

The CDR3 loop is CASSDSGVGGHSNQPQHF. The CDR3, as DNA: TGTGCCAGCAGCGACTCGGGGGTAGGGGGACATAGCAATCAGCCCCAGCATTTT. The rearrangement uses TRBV5-4 and TRBJ1-5; D perhaps matches TRBD1 (6 bases). The V gene lost 4 bases and the J gene lost 0 bases, with 20 bases spanning the gap. CDR1 SGHNT and CDR2 YYREEE come from the germline V gene (reference sequence). The CDR3 sequence is 18 residues long.

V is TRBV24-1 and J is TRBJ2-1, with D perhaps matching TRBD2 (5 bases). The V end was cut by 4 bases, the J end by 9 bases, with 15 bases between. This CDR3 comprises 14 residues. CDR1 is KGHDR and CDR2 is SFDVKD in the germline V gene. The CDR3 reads CATSEPNTSGEQFF. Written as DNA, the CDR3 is TGTGCCACCAGTGAGCCAAATACTAGTGGTGAGCAGTTCTTC.

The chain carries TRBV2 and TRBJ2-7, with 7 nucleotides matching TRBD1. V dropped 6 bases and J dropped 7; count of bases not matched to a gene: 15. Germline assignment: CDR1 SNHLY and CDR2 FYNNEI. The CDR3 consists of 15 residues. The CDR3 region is CASRTLGQPVVEQYF. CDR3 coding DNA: TGTGCCAGCAGGACCCTGGGACAGCCCGTCGTTGAGCAGTACTTC.

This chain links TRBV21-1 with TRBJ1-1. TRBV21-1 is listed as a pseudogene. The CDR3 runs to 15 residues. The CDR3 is CASSKGCAQCTEAFF. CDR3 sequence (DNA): TGTGCCAGCAGCAAAGGATGTGCACAGTGCACTGAAGCTTTCTTT.

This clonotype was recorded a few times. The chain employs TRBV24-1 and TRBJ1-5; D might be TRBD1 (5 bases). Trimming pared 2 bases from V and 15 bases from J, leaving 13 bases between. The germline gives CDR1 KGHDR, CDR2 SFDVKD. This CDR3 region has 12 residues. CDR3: CATSDSRDAPHF. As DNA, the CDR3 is TGTGCCACCAGTGATTCTCGGGACGCACCGCATTTT.

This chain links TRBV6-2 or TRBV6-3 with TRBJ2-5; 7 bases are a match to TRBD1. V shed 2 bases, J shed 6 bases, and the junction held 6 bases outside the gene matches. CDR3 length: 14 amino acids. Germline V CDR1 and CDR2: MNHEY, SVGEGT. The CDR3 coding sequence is TGTGCCAGCAGTTACAGTCTCAGGGGGAAGACCCAGTACTTC. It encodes CASSYSLRGKTQYF.

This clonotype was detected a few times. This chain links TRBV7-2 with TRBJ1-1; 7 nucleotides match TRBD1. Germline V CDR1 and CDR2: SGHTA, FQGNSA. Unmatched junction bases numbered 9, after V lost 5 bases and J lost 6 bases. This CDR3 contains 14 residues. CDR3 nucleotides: TGTGCCAGCAGCACAGGGGTACTTGGCTCTGAAGCTTTCTTT. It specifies CASSTGVLGSEAFF.

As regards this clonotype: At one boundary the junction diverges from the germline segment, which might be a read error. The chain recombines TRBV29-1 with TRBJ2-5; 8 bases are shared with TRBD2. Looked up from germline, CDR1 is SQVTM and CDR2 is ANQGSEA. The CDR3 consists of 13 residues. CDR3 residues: CSVDLAGQETRYF. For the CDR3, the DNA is TGCAGCGTTGATTTAGCGGGACAAGAGACCCGGTACTTC.

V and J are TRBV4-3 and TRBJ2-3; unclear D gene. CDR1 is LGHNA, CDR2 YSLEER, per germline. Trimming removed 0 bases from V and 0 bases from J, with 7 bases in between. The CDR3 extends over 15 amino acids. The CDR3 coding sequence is TGCGCCAGCAGCCAAGATCCTCTGAGCACAGATACGCAGTATTTT. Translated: CASSQDPLSTDTQYF.

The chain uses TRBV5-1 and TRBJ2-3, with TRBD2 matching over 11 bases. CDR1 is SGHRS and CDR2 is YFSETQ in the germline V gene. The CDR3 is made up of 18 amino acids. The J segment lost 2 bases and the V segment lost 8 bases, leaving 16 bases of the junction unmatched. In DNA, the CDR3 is TGCGCCAGTCGGACCGGGACTAGCGGAAGGATGCACACAGATACGCAGTATTTT. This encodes CASRTGTSGRMHTDTQYF.

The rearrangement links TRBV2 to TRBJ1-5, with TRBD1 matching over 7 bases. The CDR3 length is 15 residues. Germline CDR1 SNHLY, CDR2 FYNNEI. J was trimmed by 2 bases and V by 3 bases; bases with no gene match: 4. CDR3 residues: CASSEHRGGNQPQHF. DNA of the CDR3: TGTGCCAGCAGTGAGCACAGGGGTGGCAATCAGCCCCAGCATTTT.

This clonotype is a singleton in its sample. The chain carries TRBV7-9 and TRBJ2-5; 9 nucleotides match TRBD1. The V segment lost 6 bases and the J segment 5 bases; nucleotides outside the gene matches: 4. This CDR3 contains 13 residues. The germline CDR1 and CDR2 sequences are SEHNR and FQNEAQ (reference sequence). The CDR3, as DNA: TGTGCCAGCAGAACAGGGGGCGCGGAGACCCAGTACTTC. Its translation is CASRTGGAETQYF.

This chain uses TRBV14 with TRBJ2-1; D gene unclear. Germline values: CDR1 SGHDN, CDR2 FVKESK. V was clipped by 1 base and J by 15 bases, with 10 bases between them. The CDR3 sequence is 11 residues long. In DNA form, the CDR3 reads TGTGCCAGCAGCCAAGGGCATTACTTGTTCTTC. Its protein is CASSQGHYLFF.

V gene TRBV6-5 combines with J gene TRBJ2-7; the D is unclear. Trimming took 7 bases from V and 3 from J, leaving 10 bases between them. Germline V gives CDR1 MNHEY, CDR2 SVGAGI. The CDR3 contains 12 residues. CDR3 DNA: TGTGCCAGCACCGGATCGTTCTACGAGCAGTACTTC. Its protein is CASTGSFYEQYF.

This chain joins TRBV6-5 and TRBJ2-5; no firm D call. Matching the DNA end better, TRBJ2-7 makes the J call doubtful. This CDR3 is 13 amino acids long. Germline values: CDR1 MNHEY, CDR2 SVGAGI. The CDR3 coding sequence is TGTGCCAGCAGTCCTCAGGCTTCCTACGAGCAGTACTTC. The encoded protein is CASSPQASYEQYF.

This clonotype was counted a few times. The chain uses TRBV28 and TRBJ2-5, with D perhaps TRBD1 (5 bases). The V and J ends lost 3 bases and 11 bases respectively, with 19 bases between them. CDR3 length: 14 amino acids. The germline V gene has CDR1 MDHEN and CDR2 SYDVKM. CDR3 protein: CASSLTDHTSQQYF. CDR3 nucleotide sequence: TGTGCCAGCAGTTTGACAGACCATACCAGTCAGCAGTACTTC.

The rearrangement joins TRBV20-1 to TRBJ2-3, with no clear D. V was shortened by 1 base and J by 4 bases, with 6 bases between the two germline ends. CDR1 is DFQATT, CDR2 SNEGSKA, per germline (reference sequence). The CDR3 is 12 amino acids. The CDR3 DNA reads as TGCAGTGCTAGAGGTCTTGCAGATACGCAGTATTTT. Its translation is CSARGLADTQYF.

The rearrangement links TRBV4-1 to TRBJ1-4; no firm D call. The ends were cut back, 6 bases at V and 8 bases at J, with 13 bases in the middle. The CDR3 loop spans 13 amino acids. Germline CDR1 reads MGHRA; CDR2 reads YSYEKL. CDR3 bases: TGCGCCAGCAGTCTCATTCTGGGGGAAAAACTGTTTTTT. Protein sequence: CASSLILGEKLFF.

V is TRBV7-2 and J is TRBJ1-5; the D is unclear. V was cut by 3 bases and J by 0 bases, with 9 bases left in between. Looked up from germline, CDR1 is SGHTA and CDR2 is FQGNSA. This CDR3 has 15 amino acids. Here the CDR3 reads CASSLGSLSNQPQHF. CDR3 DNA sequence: TGTGCCAGCAGCTTGGGCAGCCTTAGCAATCAGCCCCAGCATTTT.

The CDR3 protein is CASSDRQPYEQYF. The CDR3 DNA sequence: TGTGCCAGCAGTGACCGACAGCCCTACGAGCAGTACTTC. The V call is TRBV12-3 or TRBV12-4, the J call TRBJ2-7; maybe TRBD1 (5 bases). V lost 5 bases, J lost 2 bases, and 10 bases lay in between. The CDR3 extends over 13 amino acids.